The sequence of this T cell receptor (beta chain) was determined in a study of blood T cell repertoires in COVID-19 (dated by TCRdb to 2018 to 2021). For context, the study as a whole: Collaborator samples came from the United States, Italy and Spain and covered acute and convalescent phases of COVID-19. The samples were drawn from the first 160 participants of the ongoing ImmuneRACE study and from 1,254 subjects provided by 6 global collaborators. The prospective study material was composed of cDNA or gDNA derived from T cells, B-cell-depleted T cells, or PBMCs. Where HLA class I and class II types were available, the types were taken from metadata supplied by the sample provider, not from assay-based typing. Nearly every sample came with metadata listing a de-identified subject ID, COVID-19 status, age in years and sex. The repertoires were released in a freely available public database intended as a resource for research on the immune response to SARS-CoV-2. Subjects who had been exposed to COVID-19, were actively infected with it, or had recovered from it provided the deeply sampled blood TCRbeta repertoires that made up the dataset.

TCRbeta CDR3 regions were amplified from genomic DNA using the immunoSEQ Assay, a bias-controlled multiplex PCR. In the authors' own workflow: Nucleated cell counts per sample were estimated from amplification of reference gene primers within the assay. To quantify the absolute abundance of each unique TCRbeta CDR3 rearrangement, sequence reads were collapsed and filtered. For each sample, productive Simpson clonality was calculated as the square root of Simpson's diversity index over productive rearrangements. TCRdb carries this immuneACCESS record with in-frame sequences only. Its versions omit some clonotypes, under half of them owing to an unresolved V gene in the studies checked, with the rest unexplained. V, J and clone size were drawn from that table, and D and trimming were deduced from the DNA. Here the sample has under 150,000 clones; roughly 86% occur a single time. Of the sample, around 13% falls within the top ten clones.

Results and caveats for the whole study, not just this receptor: The quantity of clinical and demographic metadata differed by source and by participant and was supplied without curation.

Germline trimming amounts to 3 bases on V and 6 bases on J, with 7 as the count of junction bases outside the gene matches. From the cysteine up to the phenylalanine, the CDR3 has a length of 14 residues. This entry keeps only the CDR3 DNA: 42 bases, framed from base 1. Per the germline V gene, KGHSH is the CDR1 and LQKENI is the CDR2. This clone has only one observation. Its target antigen remains unknown. Qualities for individual bases were not recorded, and no much larger clone is one base off. Whole blood was collected in K2EDTA tubes by collaborating institutions according to the institutions' own protocols. For TCRbeta analysis, collaborators shipped samples in one of three forms: frozen whole blood, isolated PBMCs, or DNA extracted from either of those sample types.

The material sequenced was peripheral blood. The TCR originated in a human donor in a cohort sampled during active COVID-19. Rearrangement joined TRBV18 to TRBJ1-1; 7 central nucleotides agree with TRBD1. The nucleotides read TGTGCCAGCTCACCCTCGACAGGGAGTGCTGAAGCTTTCTTT. Protein translation: CASSPSTGSAEAFF.